This T cell receptor (beta chain) was obtained from a study of Tregs in tolerant kidney transplant recipients. Study-wide points: Some patients' samples used different primers over time, so nucleotide sequences weren't comparable.

Clones were sequenced by immunoSEQ multiplex PCR, and TCRdb holds only the in-frame ones, with some missing. The table shows fewer than 80,000 clones, with 95% to 98% occurring only once. A word on this clone: Its antigen is undetermined.

This material consisted of CD4+ T cells from blood, taken before the transplant. The source is a human donor who received a combined kidney and bone marrow transplant.

CDR3 DNA sequence: TGTGCCAGCAGCTTAAATCAAGGAGCCTTTAAAGCTTTCTTT. Its protein is CASSLNQGAFKAFF. The rearrangement uses TRBV7-2 and TRBJ1-1; D is undetermined. The CDR3 runs 14 residues. V was clipped by 2 bases and J by 9 bases, with 16 bases between them. Germline V gives CDR1 SGHTA, CDR2 FQGNSA. Using reference TRBV7-2 and TRBJ1-1 for the parts outside the CDR3, the full variable domain is GAGVSQSPSNKVTEKGKDVELRCDPISGHTALYWYRQSLGQGLEFLIYFQGNSAPDKSGLPSDRFSAERTGGSVSTLTIQRTQQEDSAVYLCASSLNQGAFKAFFGQGTRLTVV.